This T cell receptor beta chain appears in the sequencing data of a study of T cells in Graves' hyperthyroidism and ophthalmopathy (dated by TCRdb to the late 2010s). As for the study more broadly: Peripheral blood was sampled at the time of initial diagnosis, prior to any treatment. After blood sampling, hyperthyroidism patients were treated with methimazole at a starting dose of 30 mg daily, and ophthalmopathy patients were treated with high-dose intravenous methylprednisolone. The study also compared thyroid tissue and blood T-cell repertoires from about six Graves' hyperthyroidism patients. Prospective prediction of ophthalmopathy was tested in an independent validation cohort consisting of roughly 19 hyperthyroidism patients and more than 15 patients who later progressed to ophthalmopathy. According to the paper, TCR Vbeta CDR3 sequencing was carried out on about 140 peripheral blood samples, which came from some 41 ophthalmopathy, 75 to 80 hyperthyroidism and about 17 progressor patients. The roughly 100 discovery patients were divided at random into training and test sets in a 7:3 ratio. To identify distinguishing TCR V-J signatures, a discovery cohort of some 100 patients was used, comprising 40 to 45 with Graves' ophthalmopathy and around 60 with stable Graves' hyperthyroidism. Overall study outcomes, separate from this receptor: During validation, the model predicted progression to ophthalmopathy a median of approximately 7 months ahead of onset, with more than 55% sensitivity and 72.22% specificity. Most expanded thyroid clonotypes (frequency above 0.001) were also detected in blood, a finding suggesting that blood repertoires may reflect thyroid immune responses. Sample size was not statistically predetermined, and blinding of investigators to group allocation was not performed. A model built on a 13 V-J signature distinguished ophthalmopathy from stable hyperthyroidism, reaching roughly 88% sensitivity and under 84% specificity in cross-validation and 80%/75% in testing.

The TCR beta CDR3 regions were amplified from the RNA transcripts. The first round of RT-PCR for the TCR CDR3 was performed with the HTBI primer set and the Qiagen OneStep RT-PCR kit. The libraries were constructed in a second round of multiplex PCR and then size-selected and purified. The libraries were sequenced on an Illumina HiSeq2000 using paired-end 100 bp reads. The authors processed their data as follows. Raw data were processed with SOAPnuke, discarding reads with adapters, uncalled bases, mean Phred below 15, or no exact constant-primer or identifier match. High-quality paired reads were merged with COPE v1.2.5, and unique nucleotide sequences were defined as clonotypes. Clonotypes were aligned to IMGT TRBV, TRBD and TRBJ reference segments using MiTCR v1.1. The analysis included only V-J combinations with a frequency above 0.0001, which together covered around 99% of the repertoires. The TCS score was defined as F50 (clonal expansion) divided by E x V (chaos), with BLOSUM62-based TCRdist calculated between CDR3 peptides within each V-J. Welch's t-statistics and random forest reduced fewer than 600 V-J features to 10 to 15, which were used in a naive Bayes classifier (R e1071). TCRdb reprocessing: public reads trimmed at Q25 with fastp, clones called with MiXCR, in-frame beta chains kept. Each CDR3 protein appears once, grouped with its most common genes and DNA. These V and J calls originate from TCRdb's pipeline instead of the authors' own analysis. For this sample there are some 270,000 distinct CDR3 sequences; 10% to 15% appear just once. Of the sample, approximately 8.6% falls within the top ten clones.

In this sample, this clonotype turned up a few times. Its antigen is currently not known. The record has no base qualities; no much larger clone is one base away. Hyperthyroidism patients were aged 18 to 65 years and newly diagnosed, with disease duration of less than 2 months. Exclusion was applied to patients with uncontrolled infections, other autoimmune diseases, pregnancy or lactation. Diagnoses were established on the basis of clinical symptoms, serum thyroxine and TRAb, thyroid ultrasound, and orbital computed tomography. For progressor patients, blood was drawn at the first diagnosis of hyperthyroidism, before any ophthalmopathy symptoms had appeared. Ficoll-Paque density gradient centrifugation was used to isolate PBMCs from 10 ml of fresh peripheral blood. Progressor patients were first diagnosed with Graves' hyperthyroidism and then developed ophthalmopathy during follow-up. Total RNA was extracted with Trizol reagent, and quality was checked on an Agilent 2100 Bioanalyzer.

The germline V gene gives CDR1 as MNHNS and CDR2 as SASEGT. Clipping removes 5 bases from V and 0 bases from J, with 8 as the unmatched junction base count. The CDR3 holds 16 amino acids from the cysteine to the phenylalanine. The retained sequence is limited to the CDR3, 48 bases, with the frame set at the first base. The clonotype comes from a woman in her thirties with Graves' hyperthyroidism that later progressed to Graves' ophthalmopathy. The specimen was blood. The chain is encoded by TRBV6-1 joined to TRBJ2-5; 8 central nucleotides agree with TRBD1. CDR3 loop: CASSSRWDRYQETQYF. In nucleotide form, the sequence is TGTGCCAGCAGTAGCCGTTGGGACAGGTACCAAGAGACCCAGTACTTC.